This T cell receptor (beta chain) was captured in a study of blood T cell repertoires in COVID-19. At the level of the study: The United States, Italy and Spain were the sources of the acute and convalescent COVID-19 samples. PBMCs, B-cell-depleted T cells, or T cells provided the cDNA or gDNA that made up the material.

Germline V CDR1 and CDR2: MNHEY, SVGEGT. V lost 5 bases to trimming and J lost 2 bases; unmatched junction nucleotides: 7. CDR3 size: 15 residues. How the authors handled the data: Estimation of nucleated cell counts relied on the amplification of reference gene primers. Sequenced by immunoSEQ multiplex PCR; TCRdb stores in-frame clones only, minus some. V and J calls and clone size are those listed in that table; D and trimming were worked out from the DNA. This table holds about 220,000 clones, 83% found once. This clone was recorded a few times. The sequenced material came from peripheral blood. The rearrangement uses TRBV6-2 or TRBV6-3 and TRBJ2-3, with TRBD2 identical over 7 bases. This TCR came from a woman in her forties with active or convalescent COVID-19. CDR3 sequence (DNA): TGTGCCAGCAGTGGCGGGACTACTAACACAGATACGCAGTATTTT. Residues: CASSGGTTNTDTQYF.